This entry describes one TCR beta chain. The antigen is undetermined. This sample is drawn from a study of T cells in Graves' hyperthyroidism and ophthalmopathy. RNA transcripts were the template for amplifying TCR beta CDR3 regions. Primed by the HTBI set, a first-round RT-PCR was run on the TCR CDR3. Via MiXCR, TCRdb re-called the multiplex PCR reads, giving one row per CDR3 protein. Of around 520,000 distinct CDR3 sequences in the sample, around 15% were seen once. Broader study findings: Researchers found most expanded thyroid clonotypes above 0.001 in blood as well. Ophthalmopathy was distinguished from stable hyperthyroidism by 13 V-J signatures.

The CDR3 is made up of 15 amino acids. The germline V gene has CDR1 LNHDA and CDR2 SQIVND (reference sequence). V lost 5 bases, J lost 2 bases, and 5 bases stayed unmatched. Patients having uncontrolled infection, another autoimmune disease, pregnancy or lactation were not included. Fresh peripheral blood, about 10 ml of it, supplied the PBMCs. This TCR came from a woman aged 40-49 years with Graves' hyperthyroidism. V is TRBV19 and J is TRBJ2-7; 11 nucleotides line up with TRBD2. Sequencing was performed on blood. DNA for the CDR3: TGTGCCAGTAGTGCCATAGCGGGAGGGACCTACGAGCAGTACTTC. Its translation: CASSAIAGGTYEQYF.